The clone carrying this T cell receptor (beta chain) appeared many times. Its antigen is unidentified. The data are from a study of T cell repertoires in cytomegalovirus infection. General study results and limits: Within the response measured ex vivo, HLA-C-restricted CMV-specific TCR beta clonotypes were dominant.

The CDR3 contains 19 residues. Germline-derived CDR1 and CDR2 are SGHVS and FQNEAQ. Trimming removed 3 bases from V and 4 bases from J; junction bases left unmatched: 14. Using its own MiXCR run on the reads, TCRdb lists one record per CDR3 protein. The profile covers around 550,000 distinct CDR3 sequences, with about 26% appearing a single time and roughly an eighth taken by the ten largest. The chain couples TRBV7-8 to TRBJ2-5; 13 positions match TRBD2. Sequencing input: PBMCs. This receptor was obtained from a human donor in good health (CMV status not recorded). Some clones in this sample may be carry-over from other donors' samples. As DNA, the CDR3 is TGTGCCAGCAGCTTCCTAGCTAGCACTAGCGGGAGGGCCACAGAGACCCAGTACTTC. It codes for CASSFLASTSGRATETQYF. Full variable domain (rest looked up from reference TRBV7-8 and TRBJ2-5): GAGVSQSPRYKVAKRGQDVALRCDPISGHVSLFWYQQALGQGPEFLTYFQNEAQLDKSGLPSDRFFAERPEGSVSTLKIQRTQQEDSAVYLCASSFLASTSGRATETQYFGPGTRLLVL.